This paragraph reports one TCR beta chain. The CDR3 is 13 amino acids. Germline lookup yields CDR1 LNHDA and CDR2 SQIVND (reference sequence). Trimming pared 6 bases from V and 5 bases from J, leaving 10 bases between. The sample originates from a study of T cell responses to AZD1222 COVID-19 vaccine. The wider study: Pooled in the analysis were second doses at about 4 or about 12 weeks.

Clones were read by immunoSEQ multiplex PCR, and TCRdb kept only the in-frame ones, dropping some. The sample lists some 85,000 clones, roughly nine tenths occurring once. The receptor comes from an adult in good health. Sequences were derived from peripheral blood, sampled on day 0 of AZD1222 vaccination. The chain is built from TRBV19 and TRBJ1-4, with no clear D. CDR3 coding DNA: TGTGCCAGTAGCCGTTTCGGGAATGAAAAACTGTTTTTT. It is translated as CASSRFGNEKLFF.